Sequencing of this T cell receptor (beta chain) was carried out in a study of T-cell reconstitution after alpha-beta-depleted transplantation in children listed by TCRdb under 2016. General notes on the study: Using TCR repertoire profiling, the study quantitatively followed how T-cell immune reconstitution unfolded in children after TCRalphabeta/CD19-depleted allogeneic hematopoietic cell transplantation.

The germline V gene gives CDR1 as SGHDN and CDR2 as FVKESK. The CDR3 goes from the cysteine to the phenylalanine over 15 residues. Kept here is only the CDR3 DNA, which spans 45 bases and is read in frame from base 1. The V and J ends are trimmed by 5 bases and 1 base, leaving 14 bases between them. This clonotype turned up a few times. Its antigen is currently not known. Qualities for individual bases were not recorded, and no much larger clone is one base off. The sample's treatment or condition, from its label and the paper: allogeneic hematopoietic cell transplantation with graft depleted of TCRalphabeta T cells and CD19 B cells. The transplant recipients were children given TCRalphabeta/CD19-depleted allogeneic hematopoietic cell grafts. Receptor libraries were prepared by PCR. Reads for this sample came from an Illumina HiSeq 2500. TCR library preparation used molecular barcoding, with unique molecular identifiers applied to normalize quantification of the TCRbeta repertoire. Clones were called with MiXCR by TCRdb after fastp trimmed the public reads at Q25, and only in-frame beta chains were retained. Rows with a matching CDR3 protein are joined into one entry that keeps the most common DNA and genes. This sample holds fewer than 500,000 distinct CDR3 sequences; approximately 41% were observed only once. The ten largest make up around 29% of the sample.

Findings and caveats that apply to the study as a whole: About two months after transplant, the apparently early recovery of alphabetaT-cell counts reportedly depended on just several hundred clones that had expanded rapidly and came from non-depleted graft cells. Hyperexpanded clone frequencies declined over subsequent months; after one year, T-cell counts and TCRbeta diversity were mostly attributed to newly produced T cells. In some patients, high TCRbeta diversity at day 60 was attributed to recipient T cells and intrathymic progenitors that had survived conditioning.

This sequence was found in a girl aged 2 to 10 with aplastic anemia, due to receive a stem cell transplant. The rearranged chain carries TRBV14 and TRBJ1-1; the D gene assignment is ambiguous. The material sequenced was PBMCs, taken before TCRalphabeta/CD19-depleted stem cell transplant. The bases are TGTGCCAGCAGCTCATTTAGGTCCCGGAACACTGAAGCTTTCTTT. This encodes CASSSFRSRNTEAFF. Joined to the reference TRBV14 and TRBJ1-1 proteins, this CDR3 gives the full variable domain: EAGVTQFPSHSVIEKGQTVTLRCDPISGHDNLYWYRRVMGKEIKFLLHFVKESKQDESGMPNNRFLAERTGGTYSTLKVQPAELEDSGVYFCASSSFRSRNTEAFFGQGTRLTVV.